This T cell receptor (beta chain) appears in the sequencing data of a study of T cell responses to AZD1222 COVID-19 vaccine. For the study at large: Pooling covered second doses at about 4 or about 12 weeks. Study conclusions and caveats: Repertoires in all cases were sampled only once the peak T cell response had passed. White British ancestry dominated among donors, who included more females, and clonal diversity was possibly underestimated.

Comments on this clone: Antigen specificity is unknown.

TCRdb keeps only in-frame clones here, not all; method: immunoSEQ multiplex PCR. This table has about 100,000 clones, about 85% appearing once. Sequenced here: peripheral blood, sampled on day 0 of AZD1222 vaccination. This TCR was sampled from an adult in good health.

CDR3: CASSSLTGGETQYF. The CDR3 DNA reads as TGTGCCAGCAGCTCTCTTACAGGGGGGGAGACCCAGTACTTC. J is TRBJ2-5 and V is TRBV7-8, with 8 bases aligning to TRBD1. Germline V gene sequence: CDR1 SGHVS, CDR2 FQNEAQ. This CDR3 contains 14 residues. Trimming removed 4 bases from V and 5 bases from J; junction bases left unmatched: 6.